The 28 T cell receptor beta chains below all came from one sample that was sequenced in a study of cytomegalovirus exposure and HLA in healthy donors (dated by TCRdb to about 2017). Receptors were amplified or captured by the immunoSEQ multiplex PCR assay. Held by TCRdb, this immuneACCESS table contains in-frame sequences only and omits some clones. Under half of the omission traces to an unresolved V gene where checked; the cause of the rest is unknown. For this sample the table gives around 400,000 clones, of which 75% to 90% were detected only once. The ten top clones hold 0.8% to 0.85% of the sample. Material for sequencing was PBMCs. The receptors derive from a woman between 18 and 30 years old in good health and CMV-seronegative.

This clone was picked up a small number of times. This chain connects TRBV10-2 to TRBJ1-5; D might be TRBD1 (5 bases). Looked up from germline, CDR1 is WSHSY and CDR2 is SAAADI. This CDR3 has 15 amino acids. V was pared by 3 bases and J by 4 bases, with 13 bases between. For the CDR3, the DNA is TGCGCCAGCAGTGAAGGTCGACGGGGGAATCAGCCCCAGCATTTT. Its protein is CASSEGRRGNQPQHF.

The chain couples TRBV18 to TRBJ1-4; no firm D call. Trimming shortened V by 3 bases and J by 5 bases, and 7 bases separated the two germline ends. Germline CDR1 reads KGHSH; CDR2 reads LQKENI. This CDR3 is 13 amino acids long. The CDR3 sequence: CASSPGKNEKLFF. The CDR3 nucleotides read TGTGCCAGCTCACCCGGGAAAAATGAAAAACTGTTTTTT.

The J gene is TRBJ2-7, the V gene TRBV6-1; D is possibly TRBD1 (6 bases). Trimming took 2 bases from V and 3 from J, leaving 14 bases between them. Germline V CDR1 and CDR2: MNHNS, SASEGT. The CDR3 consists of 15 residues. Here the CDR3 DNA reads TGTGCCAGCAGTGAAATCACGGCAGGGGTCTACGAGCAGTACTTC. It yields the protein CASSEITAGVYEQYF.

V is TRBV7-2 and J is TRBJ1-2, with 7 positions matching TRBD1. Per the germline V gene, CDR1 is SGHTA and CDR2 is FQGNSA. The CDR3 is 15 residues long. Losses at the gene ends were 5 bases for V and 8 bases for J; bases not matched to a gene: 14. The CDR3 DNA sequence: TGTGCCAGCAGCCCCACACGGAGGGGGCATAAGGGCTACACCTTC. Its translation is CASSPTRRGHKGYTF.

The V call is TRBV2, the J call TRBJ1-4, with TRBD1 matching over 8 bases. The CDR3 is made up of 13 amino acids. The V gene's germline CDR1 is SNHLY and CDR2 FYNNEI. Trimming took 7 bases from V and 10 from J; bases not matched to a gene: 8. For the CDR3, the DNA is TGTGCCAGCATCGGCAGGGGGCTGACAAAACTGTTTTTT. This sequence encodes CASIGRGLTKLFF.

The gene calls are TRBV2 and TRBJ2-3, with 7 bases that match TRBD1. Germline V gene sequence: CDR1 SNHLY, CDR2 FYNNEI. The CDR3 spans 17 residues. The V gene end was trimmed by 4 bases and the J gene end by 0 bases; junction bases not matched to a gene: 10. The CDR3 here is CASSGDRVFLSTDTQYF. Here the CDR3 DNA reads TGTGCCAGCAGTGGTGACAGGGTATTCTTGAGCACAGATACGCAGTATTTT.

The chain employs TRBV18 and TRBJ1-4; 7 positions agree with TRBD1. V shed 5 bases and J 4 bases; nucleotides not matched to a gene: 7. The CDR3 is 15 residues long. Germline CDR1 is KGHSH and CDR2 is LQKENI. CDR3 region: CASSDGQEVNEKLFF. The CDR3 region has the DNA TGTGCCAGCTCAGACGGACAGGAGGTTAATGAAAAACTGTTTTTT.

The J gene is TRBJ2-1, the V gene TRBV27, with 13 positions matching TRBD2. The germline CDR1 and CDR2 sequences are MNHEY and SMNVEV (reference sequence). This CDR3 comprises 16 residues. Trimming took 0 bases from V and 6 from J; bases not matched to a gene: 2. CDR3 nucleotide sequence: TGTGCCAGCAGTTTATCGGGGACTAGCGGGGCCAATGAGCAGTTCTTC. This sequence encodes CASSLSGTSGANEQFF.

This chain uses TRBV11-1 with TRBJ2-2; maybe TRBD2 (6 bases). Germline loops: CDR1 SGHAT, CDR2 FQDESV (reference sequence). This CDR3 region has 17 residues. Trimming cost V 5 bases and J 0 bases, with 16 bases left between them. The CDR3, as DNA: TGTGCCAGCAGCGGCCCCTTAGCGGCTTCGAACACCGGGGAGCTGTTTTTT. It yields the protein CASSGPLAASNTGELFF.

J is TRBJ2-7 and V is TRBV19, with D maybe TRBD1 (7 bases). CDR3 length equals 15 residues. The germline gives CDR1 LNHDA, CDR2 SQIVND (reference sequence). The V and J ends lost 5 bases and 5 bases respectively, with 19 bases between them. As DNA, the CDR3 is TGTGCCAGTAGTGCGGGCGGGACAGCGCACAACGAGCAGTACTTC. Its translation: CASSAGGTAHNEQYF.

V and J are TRBV10-2 and TRBJ1-4; no clear D. The V end was cut by 5 bases, the J end by 8 bases, with 12 bases between. This CDR3 region has 13 residues. Per germline, CDR1 WSHSY and CDR2 SAAADI. In nucleotides, the CDR3 is TGCGCCAGCAGTCAGACCGTCGGGGAAAAACTGTTTTTT. Protein product: CASSQTVGEKLFF.

The chain combines TRBV28 with TRBJ1-2; D is possibly TRBD1 (5 bases). The ends were cut back, 1 base at V and 7 bases at J, with 7 bases in the middle. CDR1 and CDR2 (germline): MDHEN, SYDVKM. There are 12 residues in the CDR3. The chain's CDR3 is CASSLSDIGYTF. In DNA, the CDR3 is TGTGCCAGCAGTTTATCGGACATTGGCTACACCTTC.

In its sample, this clone was seen once. J is TRBJ2-5 and V is TRBV9; 10 bases line up with TRBD2. The V gene's germline CDR1 is SGDLS and CDR2 YYNGEE. V shed 4 bases and J 2 bases; nucleotides not matched to a gene: 8. The CDR3 length is 16 residues. The CDR3 DNA reads TGTGCCAGCAGCACTGGACTAGCGGCAATACAAGAGACCCAGTACTTC. Encoded protein: CASSTGLAAIQETQYF.

V is TRBV2 and J is TRBJ2-1, with TRBD1 identical over 8 bases. Germline lookup yields CDR1 SNHLY and CDR2 FYNNEI. Germline trimming cut 4 bases from V and 7 bases from J; bases unmatched to any gene: 9. The CDR3 is 15 residues long. CDR3 sequence (DNA): TGTGCCAGCAGTGCCGACAGGGGAGGAATTAATGAGCAGTTCTTC. The encoded protein is CASSADRGGINEQFF.

This clone was detected only a few times. The sample carries other DNA sequences with the same CDR3. This chain links TRBV10-3 with TRBJ2-3, with 8 bases identical to TRBD1. V gave up 2 bases and J gave up 0 bases; unmatched junction bases: 1. The CDR3 spans 15 residues. The V gene's germline CDR1 is ENHRY and CDR2 SYGVKD. The CDR3 spells CAISEGTGSTDTQYF. In DNA, the CDR3 is TGTGCCATCAGTGAGGGGACAGGTAGCACAGATACGCAGTATTTT.

The V call is TRBV4-2, the J call TRBJ2-4, with D hard to call. The length of the CDR3 is 13 residues. In germline, CDR1 is LGHNA, CDR2 YNFKEQ. V gave up 4 bases and J gave up 1 base, with 5 bases separating them. The CDR3 bases are TGTGCCAGCAGCCCCCCGGCCAAAAACATTCAGTACTTC. Translation gives CASSPPAKNIQYF.

CDR3 nucleotides: TGCGCCAGCAGCTGGTCGAGAGACACAGATACGCAGTATTTT. It yields the protein CASSWSRDTDTQYF. The genes are TRBV5-1 and TRBJ2-3; D call uncertain. Trimming shortened V by 3 bases and J by 2 bases, and 10 bases separated the two germline ends. This CDR3 comprises 14 residues. The germline V gene has CDR1 SGHRS and CDR2 YFSETQ.

The CDR3, as DNA: TGTGCCAGCAGCGCCAGGGGGACAGACTCTGGAAACACCATATATTTT. Encoded protein: CASSARGTDSGNTIYF. The chain carries TRBV9 and TRBJ1-3, with 7 bases fitting TRBD1. With V trimmed by 3 bases and J by 0 bases, 6 bases remained unmatched. The CDR3 has 16 residues. CDR1 and CDR2 (germline): SGDLS, YYNGEE. The full variable domain, in which reference TRBV9 and TRBJ1-3 provide the parts outside the CDR3, is DSGVTQTPKHLITATGQRVTLRCSPRSGDLSVYWYQQSLDQGLQFLIQYYNGEERAKGNILERFSAQQFPDLHSELNLSSLELGDSALYFCASSARGTDSGNTIYFGEGSWLTVV.

This chain joins TRBV7-8 and TRBJ2-2; a possible D gene is TRBD2 (7 bases). Germline CDR1 is SGHVS and CDR2 is FQNEAQ. V lost 2 bases and J 4 bases, leaving 14 bases between the germline ends. The CDR3 length is 16 residues. CDR3 nucleotide sequence: TGTGCCAGCAGCTTATCGGGGGGCTGGGGCACCGGGGAGCTGTTTTTT. It encodes CASSLSGGWGTGELFF.

The chain employs TRBV29-1 and TRBJ1-1; no reliable D call. V gave up 4 bases and J gave up 1 base, with 7 bases separating them. Germline V gene data show CDR1 as SQVTM and CDR2 as ANQGSEA. The CDR3 covers 12 residues. CDR3 loop: CSVGHQNTEAFF. The CDR3 DNA is TGCAGCGTTGGACATCAGAACACTGAAGCTTTCTTT.

The chain is built from TRBV27 and TRBJ1-5; 8 bases fit TRBD1. The CDR3 is made up of 13 amino acids. CDR1 is MNHEY, CDR2 SMNVEV, per germline (reference sequence). J gave up 6 bases and V 6 bases, and 4 bases lay outside the gene matches. The DNA of the CDR3 is TGTGCCAGCAGCCGGACAGGGCTTCAGCCCCAGCATTTT. It yields the protein CASSRTGLQPQHF.

The chain uses TRBV6-6 and TRBJ1-2, with a weak D call TRBD1 (6 bases). The CDR3 has 15 amino acids. Looked up from germline, CDR1 is MNHNY and CDR2 is SVGAGI (reference sequence). Trimming left V 1 base short and J 0 bases short, with 9 bases between. For the CDR3, the DNA is TGTGCCAGCAGTTACTTCCCAGGGGCTAACTATGGCTACACCTTC. It encodes CASSYFPGANYGYTF.

The V gene is TRBV5-1, the J gene TRBJ1-1; 9 bases line up with TRBD1. V lost 5 bases, J lost 4 bases, and 6 bases stayed unmatched. The CDR3 has 14 amino acids. Germline loops: CDR1 SGHRS, CDR2 YFSETQ. This CDR3 reads CASSRDREITEAFF. The CDR3, as DNA: TGCGCCAGCAGTCGGGACAGGGAGATCACTGAAGCTTTCTTT.

CDR3 region: CASSQVSSTQYF. In nucleotides, the CDR3 is TGCGCCAGCAGCCAAGTTTCGTCTACGCAGTATTTT. J is TRBJ2-3 and V is TRBV4-1, with D unresolved. Germline V gene data show CDR1 as MGHRA and CDR2 as YSYEKL. V was clipped by 1 base and J by 8 bases, with 7 bases between them. There are 12 residues in the CDR3.

The rearrangement joins TRBV27 to TRBJ1-1; no firm D call. The germline CDR1 and CDR2 sequences are MNHEY and SMNVEV (reference sequence). The V gene lost 1 base and the J gene lost 7 bases, with 10 bases spanning the gap. The CDR3 runs to 13 residues. The CDR3 region has the DNA TGTGCCAGCAGTTTATTAGGGAGCCTTGAAGCTTTCTTT. Protein product: CASSLLGSLEAFF.

The sample holds a few counts of this clone. The chain joins TRBV6-5 to TRBJ1-6; 7 positions agree with TRBD1. CDR1 and CDR2 from the germline V gene are MNHEY and SVGAGI. Trimming removed 7 bases from V and 10 bases from J; junction bases left unmatched: 7. The CDR3 has 13 amino acids. The CDR3 coding sequence is TGTGCCAGCACTCTGACAGGGTCCTCACCCCTCCACTTT. It encodes CASTLTGSSPLHF.

V gene TRBV5-4 combines with J gene TRBJ2-3; 8 positions match TRBD1. There are 15 residues in the CDR3. The trim removed 5 bases at V and 6 bases at J, leaving 11 bases unmatched. Germline CDR1 is SGHNT and CDR2 is YYREEE (reference sequence). CDR3 in amino acids: CASRQGTGNLDTQYF. The CDR3 DNA reads as TGTGCCAGCAGACAGGGGACAGGCAATCTTGATACGCAGTATTTT.

This clone was seen just once. The chain combines TRBV6-4 with TRBJ2-1; D gene uncertain. Trimming left V 4 bases short and J 9 bases short, with 16 bases between. The germline V gene encodes CDR1 MRHNA and CDR2 SNTAGT. The CDR3 contains 14 residues. This chain's CDR3 is CASSVDSGSGEQFF. CDR3 sequence (DNA): TGTGCCAGCAGTGTCGATAGTGGGTCGGGTGAGCAGTTCTTC.